This paragraph covers one TCR beta chain sequence. Its specificity is unknown. Here immunoSEQ multiplex PCR was the method, and the copy in TCRdb shows in-frame clones only, minus some. The profile shows 150,000 to 200,000 clones, 86% of them singletons. This sample is part of a study of cytomegalovirus exposure and HLA in healthy donors. The study, taken as a whole, reports: Despite most TCR sequences being rare, some public TCRs occurred in many donors. Cytomegalovirus association was assigned to about 180 TCR beta chains.

V was shortened by 4 bases and J by 8 bases, with 21 bases between the two germline ends. This CDR3 spans 16 amino acids. Looked up from germline, CDR1 is GTSNPN and CDR2 is SVGIG (reference sequence). The genes are TRBV30 and TRBJ1-6; TRBD1 might be the D (5 bases). This TCR derives from a woman between 18 and 30 years old in good health and CMV-seronegative. The sequencing input was PBMCs. As DNA, the CDR3 is TGTGCCTGGACCCGGGCGCGGGGGGATATTGATTCACCCCTCCACTTT. It codes for CAWTRARGDIDSPLHF.